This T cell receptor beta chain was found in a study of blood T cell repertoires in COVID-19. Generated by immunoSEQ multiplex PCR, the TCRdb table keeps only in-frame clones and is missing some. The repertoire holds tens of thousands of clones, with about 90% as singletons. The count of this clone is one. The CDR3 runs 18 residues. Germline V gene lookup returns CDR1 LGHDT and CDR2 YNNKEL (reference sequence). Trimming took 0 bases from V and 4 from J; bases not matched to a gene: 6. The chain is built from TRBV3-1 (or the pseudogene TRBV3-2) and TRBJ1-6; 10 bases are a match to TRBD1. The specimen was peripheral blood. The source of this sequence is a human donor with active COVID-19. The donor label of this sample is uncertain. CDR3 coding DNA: TGTGCCAGCAGCCAAGAAGTTGTGGGACAGGGGTATAATTCACCCCTCCACTTT. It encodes CASSQEVVGQGYNSPLHF.